This T cell receptor beta chain was retrieved from a study of shared clonotypes between healthy human individuals. Study observations and caveats: A generally larger estimated richness was seen in naive subsets than in memory subsets.

Donors comprised healthy HIV-negative adults lacking recent acute infections or vaccinations. Within Nashville, Tennessee resided all donors, each a Caucasian adult. Only in-frame clones appear in the TCRdb table, and some are missing; sequencing was by immunoSEQ multiplex PCR. Of around 720,000 clones in the sample, roughly 73% were seen once. In regard to this clone: Antigen specificity is unknown.

Sequences were obtained from memory CD4+ T cells sorted from blood. As for subset: CD45RA-negative fraction. The sequence derives from a woman in her 30s in good health.

DNA of the CDR3: TGTGCCAGCTCACCCGACAACACTGAAGCTTTCTTT. It codes for CASSPDNTEAFF. The V gene is TRBV18, the J gene TRBJ1-1; D is unclear. V lost 3 bases and J 2 bases, leaving 4 bases between the germline ends. Germline V gene data show CDR1 as KGHSH and CDR2 as LQKENI. The CDR3 is 12 residues long.